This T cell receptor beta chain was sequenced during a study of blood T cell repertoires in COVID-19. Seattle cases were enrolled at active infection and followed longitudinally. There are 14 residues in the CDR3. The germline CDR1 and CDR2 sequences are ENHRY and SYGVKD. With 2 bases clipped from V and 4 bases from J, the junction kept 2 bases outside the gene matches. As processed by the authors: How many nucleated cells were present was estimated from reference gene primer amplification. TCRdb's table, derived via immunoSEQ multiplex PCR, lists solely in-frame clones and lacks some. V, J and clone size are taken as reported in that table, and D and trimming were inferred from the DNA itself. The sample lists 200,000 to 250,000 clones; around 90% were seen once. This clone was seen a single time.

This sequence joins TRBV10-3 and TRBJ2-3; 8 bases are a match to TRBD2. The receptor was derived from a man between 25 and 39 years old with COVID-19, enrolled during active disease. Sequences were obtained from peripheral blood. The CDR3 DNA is TGTGCCATCAGTGAGCCGGGGGGGCCAGATACGCAGTATTTT. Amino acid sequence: CAISEPGGPDTQYF.